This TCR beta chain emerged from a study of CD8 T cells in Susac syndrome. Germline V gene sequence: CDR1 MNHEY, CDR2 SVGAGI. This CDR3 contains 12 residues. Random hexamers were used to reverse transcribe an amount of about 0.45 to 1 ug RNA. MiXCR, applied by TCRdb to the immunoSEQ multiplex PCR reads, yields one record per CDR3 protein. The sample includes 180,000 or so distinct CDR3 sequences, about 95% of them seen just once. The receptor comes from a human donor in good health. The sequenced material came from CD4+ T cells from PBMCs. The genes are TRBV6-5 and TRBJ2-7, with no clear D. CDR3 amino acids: CALQLSSYEQYF. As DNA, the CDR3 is TGTGCTCTGCAACTATCTTCCTACGAGCAGTACTTC.